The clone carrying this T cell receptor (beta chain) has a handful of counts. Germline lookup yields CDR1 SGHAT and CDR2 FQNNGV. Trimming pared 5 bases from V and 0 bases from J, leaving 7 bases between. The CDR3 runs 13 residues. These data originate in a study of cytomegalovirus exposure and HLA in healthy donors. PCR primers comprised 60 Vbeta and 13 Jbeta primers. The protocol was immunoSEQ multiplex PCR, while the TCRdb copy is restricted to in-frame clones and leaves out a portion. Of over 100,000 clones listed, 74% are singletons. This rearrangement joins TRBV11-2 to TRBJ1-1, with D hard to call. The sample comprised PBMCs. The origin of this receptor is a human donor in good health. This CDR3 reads CASSRNMNTEAFF. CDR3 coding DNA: TGTGCCAGCAGCCGCAACATGAACACTGAAGCTTTCTTT. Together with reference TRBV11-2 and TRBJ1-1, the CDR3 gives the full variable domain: EAGVAQSPRYKIIEKRQSVAFWCNPISGHATLYWYQQILGQGPKLLIQFQNNGVVDDSQLPKDRFSAERLKGVDSTLKIQPAKLEDSAVYLCASSRNMNTEAFFGQGTRLTVV.